The sequence of this T cell receptor beta chain was determined in a study of blood T cell repertoires in COVID-19. This clone showed up just a few times. Generated by immunoSEQ multiplex PCR, the TCRdb table keeps only in-frame clones and is missing some. The table has some 99,000 clones, 70% to 90% seen once; the top ten hold roughly 13%. Germline V gene sequence: CDR1 LGHNT, CDR2 FRNRAP. This CDR3 is built from 16 residues. V shed 4 bases, J shed 2 bases, and the junction held 4 bases outside the gene matches. The chain carries TRBV12-5 and TRBJ2-2, with 10 bases aligning to TRBD2. This sequence was found in a woman aged 60 to 75 in a cohort sampled during active or convalescent COVID-19. The sequencing input was peripheral blood. The DNA of the CDR3 is TGTGCTAGTGGTTCAATAGCGGGGGGAAACACCGGGGAGCTGTTTTTT. Translation: CASGSIAGGNTGELFF.